This is a list of T cell receptor beta chains from one sample in a study of T cell changes during pregnancy in multiple sclerosis. This table comes from immunoSEQ multiplex PCR, and its TCRdb copy is limited to in-frame clones, with some not included. The sample contains under 75,000 clones, about 90% of which appear only once. The sample consisted of CD4+ T cells from peripheral blood mononuclear cells, taken after pregnancy. The receptors were gathered from a female donor in good health, enrolled as a control in a pregnancy study. Both conserved end residues are trimmed from each CDR3. A D gene is named only where the DNA matches it firmly.

d_call: TRBD1
v_call: TRBV28
j_call: TRBJ1-2
cdr3_aa: ATDRGNYGYT

d_call: -
v_call: TRBV9
j_call: TRBJ1-2
cdr3_aa: ASTPEGPSDYGYT

d_call: -
v_call: TRBV5-6
j_call: TRBJ2-3
cdr3_aa: ASSRTGWDTQY

d_call: -
v_call: TRBV13
j_call: TRBJ1-5
cdr3_aa: ASSLPGPDSNQPQH

d_call: -
v_call: TRBV6-4
j_call: TRBJ2-2
cdr3_aa: ASSVQGWTGELF

d_call: -
v_call: TRBV2
j_call: TRBJ2-1
cdr3_aa: ASSVGGAAYNEQF

d_call: TRBD1
v_call: TRBV7-2
j_call: TRBJ2-7
cdr3_aa: ASSRQGATTSVEQY

d_call: TRBD2
v_call: TRBV19
j_call: TRBJ2-5
cdr3_aa: ASSTRPAGDQY

d_call: TRBD1
v_call: TRBV30
j_call: TRBJ1-5
cdr3_aa: AWSQGTVDQPQH

d_call: TRBD1
v_call: TRBV5-4
j_call: TRBJ1-2
cdr3_aa: ASRRQGGGYT

d_call: -
v_call: TRBV5-1
j_call: TRBJ1-1
cdr3_aa: ASSLYGRGNTEAF